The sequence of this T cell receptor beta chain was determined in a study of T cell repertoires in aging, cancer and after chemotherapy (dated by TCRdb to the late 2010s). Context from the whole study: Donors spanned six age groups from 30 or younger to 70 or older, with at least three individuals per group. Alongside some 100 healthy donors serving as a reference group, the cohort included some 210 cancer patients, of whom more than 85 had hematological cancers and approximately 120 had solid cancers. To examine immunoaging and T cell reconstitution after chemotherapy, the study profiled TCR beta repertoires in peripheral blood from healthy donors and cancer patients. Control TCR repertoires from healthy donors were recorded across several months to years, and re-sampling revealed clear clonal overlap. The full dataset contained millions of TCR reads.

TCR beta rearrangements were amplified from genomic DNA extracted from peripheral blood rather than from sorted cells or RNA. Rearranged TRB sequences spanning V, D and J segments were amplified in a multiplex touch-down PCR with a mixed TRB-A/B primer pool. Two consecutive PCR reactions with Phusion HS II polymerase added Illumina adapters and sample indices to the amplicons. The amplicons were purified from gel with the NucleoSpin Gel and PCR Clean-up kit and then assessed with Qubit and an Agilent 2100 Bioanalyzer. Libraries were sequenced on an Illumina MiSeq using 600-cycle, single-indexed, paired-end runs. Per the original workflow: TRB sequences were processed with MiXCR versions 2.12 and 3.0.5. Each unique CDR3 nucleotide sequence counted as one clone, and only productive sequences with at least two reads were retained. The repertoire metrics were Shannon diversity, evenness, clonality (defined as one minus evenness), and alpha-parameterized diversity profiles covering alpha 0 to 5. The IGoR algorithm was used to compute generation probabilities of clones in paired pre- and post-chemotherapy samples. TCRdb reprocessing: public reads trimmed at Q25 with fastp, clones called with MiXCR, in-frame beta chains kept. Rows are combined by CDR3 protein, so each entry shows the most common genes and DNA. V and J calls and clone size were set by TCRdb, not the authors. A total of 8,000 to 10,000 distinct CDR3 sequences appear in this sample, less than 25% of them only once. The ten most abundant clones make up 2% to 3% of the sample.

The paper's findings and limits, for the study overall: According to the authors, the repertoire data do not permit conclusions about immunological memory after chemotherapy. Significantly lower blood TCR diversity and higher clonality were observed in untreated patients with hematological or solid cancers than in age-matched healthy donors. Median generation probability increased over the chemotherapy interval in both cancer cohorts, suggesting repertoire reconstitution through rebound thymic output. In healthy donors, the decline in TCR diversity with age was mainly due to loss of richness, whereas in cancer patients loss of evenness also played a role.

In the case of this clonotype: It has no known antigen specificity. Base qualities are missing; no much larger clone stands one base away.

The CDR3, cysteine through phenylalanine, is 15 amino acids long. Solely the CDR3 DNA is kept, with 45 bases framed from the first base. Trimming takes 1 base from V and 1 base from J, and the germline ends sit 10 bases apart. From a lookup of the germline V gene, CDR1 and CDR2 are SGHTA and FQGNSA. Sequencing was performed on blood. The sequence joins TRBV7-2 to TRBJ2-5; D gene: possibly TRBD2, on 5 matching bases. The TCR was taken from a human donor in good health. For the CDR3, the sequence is CASSLGWAGQETQYF. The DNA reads TGTGCCAGCAGCTTAGGGTGGGCGGGCCAAGAGACCCAGTACTTC.